The text below deals with one T cell receptor (beta chain). Some clones are missing from TCRdb's copy, which holds only in-frame ones; the method was immunoSEQ multiplex PCR. The sample carries 300,000 to 400,000 clones, 89% recorded once. The data derive from a study of blood T cell repertoires in COVID-19. The wider study: PBMCs, B-cell-depleted T cells, or T cells provided the cDNA or gDNA that made up the material.

V lost 8 bases and J 5 bases, leaving 27 bases between the germline ends. The germline CDR1 and CDR2 sequences are LNHDA and SQIVND (reference sequence). CDR3 length: 17 residues. Seattle cases were enrolled at active infection and followed longitudinally. The J gene is TRBJ1-2, the V gene TRBV19, with D uncertain. Sample: peripheral blood. The clonotype comes from a woman aged 25 to 45 with COVID-19, enrolled during active disease. The CDR3 is CASGDGSYSRLEYGYTF. CDR3 sequence (DNA): TGTGCCAGTGGAGATGGCTCCTACTCCCGGCTGGAATATGGCTACACCTTC.